The entry that follows covers one TCR beta chain sequence. Trimming left V 6 bases short and J 4 bases short, with 7 bases between. Germline lookup yields CDR1 SGHNT and CDR2 YENEEA. The length of the CDR3 is 12 residues. This sample is part of a study of control samples from healthy donors and cancer patients. Data came from immunoSEQ multiplex PCR; TCRdb stores just in-frame clones and leaves some out. The sample has around 100,000 clones; approximately 86% are singletons. The chain couples TRBV11-3 to TRBJ2-1; no firm D call. Sequenced input: blood. This clonotype was sampled from a man aged 25 to 40 in good health. The DNA of the CDR3 is TGTGCCAGCAGTATTCTGTACAATGAGCAGTTCTTC. This encodes CASSILYNEQFF.